A selection of T cell receptor beta chains follows, all from one sample in a study of blood T cell repertoires in COVID-19. Clones were sequenced by immunoSEQ multiplex PCR, and TCRdb holds only the in-frame ones, with some missing. The repertoire holds about 210,000 clones, with 92% as singletons. Material for sequencing was peripheral blood. The receptors were gathered from a man in his thirties or forties with acute or convalescent COVID-19. The CDR3 runs from the conserved cysteine through the conserved F or W. A D gene is named only where the DNA matches it firmly. For some rows the clone size is stated as once, few or many, or as a class when expanded; others skip it.

CDR3: CASSSEGTEAFF
DNA: TGTGCCAGCAGTTCGGAGGGCACTGAAGCTTTCTTT
size: -
D: -
V: TRBV6-5
J: TRBJ1-1

CDR3: CSASVRRERDGYTF
DNA: TGCAGTGCTAGTGTCAGACGGGAAAGGGATGGCTACACCTTC
size: -
D: -
V: TRBV20-1
J: TRBJ1-2

CDR3: CASSVTFDSSLGYTF
DNA: TGTGCCAGCAGCGTCACTTTTGACAGCTCCTTAGGCTACACCTTC
size: -
D: -
V: TRBV9
J: TRBJ1-2

CDR3: CASGLGGAGNTIYF
DNA: TGTGCTAGTGGTTTGGGGGGCGCTGGAAACACCATATATTTT
size: -
D: -
V: TRBV12-5
J: TRBJ1-3

CDR3: CASGTVNTEAFF
DNA: TGTGCCAGCGGAACAGTGAACACTGAAGCTTTCTTT
size: once
D: -
V: TRBV7-9
J: TRBJ1-1

CDR3: CASSQARTGHTYEQYF
DNA: TGTGCCAGCAGCCAAGCGAGGACAGGCCATACCTACGAGCAGTACTTC
size: -
D: TRBD1
V: TRBV3-1/TRBV3-2
J: TRBJ2-7

CDR3: CASSLAGGRTDTQYF
DNA: TGCGCCAGCAGCTTGGCGGGGGGACGGACAGATACGCAGTATTTT
size: -
D: TRBD2
V: TRBV5-1
J: TRBJ2-3

CDR3: CASSRDSYEQYF
DNA: TGTGCCAGCTCCCGAGACTCCTACGAGCAGTACTTC
size: -
D: -
V: TRBV28
J: TRBJ2-7

CDR3: CASSQVPGSEQYF
DNA: TGTGCCAGCAGCCAAGTGCCAGGGTCCGAGCAGTACTTC
size: -
D: -
V: TRBV14
J: TRBJ2-7

CDR3: CASRKQGGDYGYTF
DNA: TGTGCCAGCAGAAAACAGGGGGGTGACTATGGCTACACCTTC
size: -
D: TRBD1
V: TRBV25-1
J: TRBJ1-2

CDR3: CASRGQAPLNSPLHF
DNA: TGTGCCAGCAGGGGACAGGCACCCCTAAATTCACCCCTCCACTTT
size: -
D: TRBD1
V: TRBV6-5
J: TRBJ1-6

CDR3: CASSSGTDYINTEAFF
DNA: TGTGCCAGCAGCTCGGGGACGGACTATATCAACACTGAAGCTTTCTTT
size: -
D: -
V: TRBV7-2
J: TRBJ1-1

CDR3: CASSRDRGAYEQYF
DNA: TGTGCCAGCAGTAGGGACAGGGGTGCCTACGAGCAGTACTTC
size: -
D: TRBD1
V: TRBV27
J: TRBJ2-7

CDR3: CASSLFGGQRKETQYF
DNA: TGTGCCAGCAGCTTATTTGGAGGACAGAGGAAAGAGACCCAGTACTTC
size: -
D: -
V: TRBV5-6
J: TRBJ2-5

CDR3: CASSFGRATYEQYF
DNA: TGTGCCAGCAGCTTCGGCAGGGCGACCTACGAGCAGTACTTC
size: -
D: -
V: TRBV5-5
J: TRBJ2-7

CDR3: CASSSTGAGNTIYF
DNA: TGTGCCAGCAGTTCAACAGGGGCCGGAAACACCATATATTTT
size: -
D: TRBD1
V: TRBV27
J: TRBJ1-3

CDR3: CASRPLRDPTDTQYF
DNA: TGTGCCAGCAGACCCCTCAGGGATCCGACAGATACGCAGTATTTT
size: few
D: -
V: TRBV7-9
J: TRBJ2-3

CDR3: CASRDRVGTGELFF
DNA: TGTGCCAGCAGGGACAGGGTAGGCACCGGGGAGCTGTTTTTT
size: -
D: TRBD1
V: TRBV6-5
J: TRBJ2-2

CDR3: CASSLWRRETQYF
DNA: TGTGCCAGCAGTTTATGGAGGCGAGAGACCCAGTACTTC
size: -
D: -
V: TRBV27
J: TRBJ2-5

CDR3: CASSQVQGYSTNEKLFF
DNA: TGTGCCAGCAGCCAAGTACAGGGCTATTCAACTAATGAAAAACTGTTTTTT
size: once
D: -
V: TRBV3-1/TRBV3-2
J: TRBJ1-4

CDR3: CASSIPRGGVETQYF
DNA: TGTGCCAGCAGCATTCCGCGGGGGGGCGTCGAGACCCAGTACTTC
size: -
D: TRBD2
V: TRBV28
J: TRBJ2-5

CDR3: CASSLGAANSPLHF
DNA: TGCGCCAGCAGCTTGGGGGCAGCCAATTCACCCCTCCACTTT
size: -
D: -
V: TRBV5-1
J: TRBJ1-6

CDR3: CASSEGQEAYEQYF
DNA: TGTGCCAGCAGTGAGGGACAGGAGGCCTACGAGCAGTACTTC
size: -
D: TRBD1
V: TRBV6-1
J: TRBJ2-7

CDR3: CASRKTGVSSYNSPLHF
DNA: TGTGCCAGCAGAAAGACAGGGGTTAGCTCCTATAATTCACCCCTCCACTTT
size: -
D: TRBD1
V: TRBV13
J: TRBJ1-6